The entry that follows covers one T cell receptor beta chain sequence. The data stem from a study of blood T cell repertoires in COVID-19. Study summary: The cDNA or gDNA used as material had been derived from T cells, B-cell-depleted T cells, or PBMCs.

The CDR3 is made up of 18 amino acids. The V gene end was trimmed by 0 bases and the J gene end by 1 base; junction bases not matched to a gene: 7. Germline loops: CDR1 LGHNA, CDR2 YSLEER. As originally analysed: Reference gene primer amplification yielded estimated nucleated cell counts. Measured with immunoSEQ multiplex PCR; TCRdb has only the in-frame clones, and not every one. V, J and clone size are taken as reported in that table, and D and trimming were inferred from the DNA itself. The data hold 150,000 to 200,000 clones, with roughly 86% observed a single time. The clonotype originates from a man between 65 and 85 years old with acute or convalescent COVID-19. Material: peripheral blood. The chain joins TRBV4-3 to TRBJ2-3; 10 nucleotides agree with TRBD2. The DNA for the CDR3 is TGCGCCAGCAGCCAAGATGTTATAGCGGGGGGTGGCACAGATACGCAGTATTTT. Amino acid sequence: CASSQDVIAGGGTDTQYF.